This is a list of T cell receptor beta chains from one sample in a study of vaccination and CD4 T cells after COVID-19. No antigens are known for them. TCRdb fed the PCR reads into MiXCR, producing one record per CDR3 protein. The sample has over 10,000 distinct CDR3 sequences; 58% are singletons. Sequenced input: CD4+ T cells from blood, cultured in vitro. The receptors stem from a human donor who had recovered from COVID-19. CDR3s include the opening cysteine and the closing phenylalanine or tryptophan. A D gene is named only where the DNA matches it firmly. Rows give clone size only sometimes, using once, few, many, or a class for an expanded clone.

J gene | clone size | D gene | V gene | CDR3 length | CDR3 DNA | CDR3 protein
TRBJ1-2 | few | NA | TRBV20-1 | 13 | TGCAGTGCTATGAGGACGGGTAACTATGGCTACACCTTC | CSAMRTGNYGYTF
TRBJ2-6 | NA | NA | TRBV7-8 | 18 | TGTGCCAGCAGCTTAGACGGACGGGGATCTACTGGGGCCAACGTCCTGACTTTC | CASSLDGRGSTGANVLTF
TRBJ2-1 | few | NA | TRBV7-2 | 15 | TGTGCCAGCAGCACCTTCGTAGGGTCCTACAATGAGCAGTTCTTC | CASSTFVGSYNEQFF
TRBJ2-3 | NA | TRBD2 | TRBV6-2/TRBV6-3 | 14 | TGTGCCAGCAGTGACGGGGGGTACACAGATACGCAGTATTTT | CASSDGGYTDTQYF
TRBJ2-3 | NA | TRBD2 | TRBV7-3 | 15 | TGTGCCAGCAGCCTGGGACTAGCGGGAGCAGATACGCAGTATTTT | CASSLGLAGADTQYF
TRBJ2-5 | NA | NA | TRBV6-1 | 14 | TGTGCCGCTCGGCCACTAGATTGGGGAGAGACCCAGTACTTC | CAARPLDWGETQYF
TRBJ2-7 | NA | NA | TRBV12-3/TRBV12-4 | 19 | TGTGCCAGCAGTCCCCCCACTAGGGCGGGGTACACAAGCTCCTACGAGCAGTACTTC | CASSPPTRAGYTSSYEQYF
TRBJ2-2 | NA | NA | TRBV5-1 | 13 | TGCGCCAGCAGCTTGGGTTCGCTCGGGGAGCTGTTTTTT | CASSLGSLGELFF
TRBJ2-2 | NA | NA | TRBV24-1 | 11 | TGTGCCACCGGAAACTTCGGGGAGCTGTTTTTT | CATGNFGELFF
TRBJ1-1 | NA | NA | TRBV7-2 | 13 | TGTGCCAGCAGCTTAGAATCCCGCACTGAAGCTTTCTTT | CASSLESRTEAFF
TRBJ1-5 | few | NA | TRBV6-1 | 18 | TGTGCCAGCAGTGAGAGGCCGCCATCCCCGGTTAGCAATCAGCCCCAGCATTTT | CASSERPPSPVSNQPQHF
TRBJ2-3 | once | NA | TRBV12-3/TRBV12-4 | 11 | TGTGCCAGCCGTTATGCGGATACGCAGTATTTT | CASRYADTQYF
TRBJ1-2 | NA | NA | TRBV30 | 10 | TGTGCCTGTTATAACTATGGCTACACCTTC | CACYNYGYTF
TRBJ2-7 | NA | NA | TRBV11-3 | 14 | TGTGCCAGCAGCCTGGTGCGGTCGGTCAACGAGCAGTACTTC | CASSLVRSVNEQYF
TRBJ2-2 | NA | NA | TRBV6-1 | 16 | TGTGCCCTCAACAGGGTAAGAACCCTGAACACCGGGGAGCTGTTTTTT | CALNRVRTLNTGELFF
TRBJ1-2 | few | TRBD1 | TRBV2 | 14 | TGTGCCAGCAGTGAATCGCAGGGGGCCTATGGCTACACCTTC | CASSESQGAYGYTF
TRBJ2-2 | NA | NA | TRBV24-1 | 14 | TGTGCCACCAGTGACCCAACCGGGGCCGGGGAGCTGTTTTTT | CATSDPTGAGELFF
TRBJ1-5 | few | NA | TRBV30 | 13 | TGTGCCTGGAGTGTACTCGCGTATCAGCCCCAGCATTTT | CAWSVLAYQPQHF
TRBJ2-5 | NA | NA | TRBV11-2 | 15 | TGTGCCAGCAGCACCGCGGGGCGGCTGCAAGAGACCCAGTACTTC | CASSTAGRLQETQYF
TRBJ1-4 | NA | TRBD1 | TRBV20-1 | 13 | TGCAGTGCTAGGGAGGGGGCGAATGAAAAACTGTTTTTT | CSAREGANEKLFF
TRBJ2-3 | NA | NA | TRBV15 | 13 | TGTGCCACCAGCAGGGGTAACAGGAGGGTGCAGTATTTT | CATSRGNRRVQYF
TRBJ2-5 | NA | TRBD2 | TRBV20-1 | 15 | TGCAGTGCTAGAATTACTAGCGGGACCCAAGAGACCCAGTACTTC | CSARITSGTQETQYF
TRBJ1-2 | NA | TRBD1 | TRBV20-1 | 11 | TGCAGTGCCGGGACAGGCAATAGCTACACCTTC | CSAGTGNSYTF
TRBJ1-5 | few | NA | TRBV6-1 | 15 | TGTGCCAGCAGTGAAGGTCCGACAGTTAATCAGCCCCAGCATTTT | CASSEGPTVNQPQHF
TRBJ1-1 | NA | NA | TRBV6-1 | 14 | TGTGCCAGCAAAGTGAAGGGCCGCACCACTGAAGCTTTCTTT | CASKVKGRTTEAFF
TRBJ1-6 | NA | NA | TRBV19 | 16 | TGTGCCAGTAGTCTACGCGGGCGGACCGATAATTCACCCCTCCACTTT | CASSLRGRTDNSPLHF
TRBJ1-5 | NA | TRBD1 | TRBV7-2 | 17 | TGTGCCAGCAGCTTATACGGGACAGGGTCCAGCAATCAGCCCCAGCATTTT | CASSLYGTGSSNQPQHF
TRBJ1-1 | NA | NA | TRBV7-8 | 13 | TGTGCCAGCAGCTTAGGGGGTGAGACTGAAGCTTTCTTT | CASSLGGETEAFF
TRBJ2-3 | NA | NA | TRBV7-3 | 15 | TGTGCCAGCAGCCCCTACGGGAGCTTTACAGATACGCAGTATTTT | CASSPYGSFTDTQYF
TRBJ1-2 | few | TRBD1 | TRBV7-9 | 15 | TGTGCCAGCAGCTTAGGGACAGGGGTTCCGGATGGCTACACCTTC | CASSLGTGVPDGYTF
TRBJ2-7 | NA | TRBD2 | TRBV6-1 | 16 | TGTGCCAGCAGTCGCTCGTTAGCGGGGGGGAACTACGAGCAGTACTTC | CASSRSLAGGNYEQYF
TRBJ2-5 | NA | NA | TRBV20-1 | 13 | TGCAGTGCCAGTCCCGGGACTTTGGAGACCCAGTACTTC | CSASPGTLETQYF
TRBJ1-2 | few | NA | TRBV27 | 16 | TGTGCCAGCAGTTTTAATGGGGGGGGCCGTGGGGAAGGCTACACCTTC | CASSFNGGGRGEGYTF
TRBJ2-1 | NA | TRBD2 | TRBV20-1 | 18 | TGCAGTGCCCCGCGGGGGGAAGACCGATTAATGCGGACTTATGAGCAGTTCTTC | CSAPRGEDRLMRTYEQFF
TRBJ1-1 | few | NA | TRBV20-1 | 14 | TGCAGTGCTAGAGCGCCCGCCAGGAACACTGAAGCTTTCTTT | CSARAPARNTEAFF
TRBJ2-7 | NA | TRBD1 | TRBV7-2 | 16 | TGTGCCAGCAGCTGGTCCGCGACAGGGGGCAGGTACGAGCAGTACTTC | CASSWSATGGRYEQYF
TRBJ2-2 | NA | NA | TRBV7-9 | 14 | TGTGCCAGCAGCTTAGTTGGGAACACCGGGGAGCTGTTTTTT | CASSLVGNTGELFF
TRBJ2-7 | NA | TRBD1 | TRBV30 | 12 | TGTGCCTGGAGCCGACAGGGCTACGAGCAGTACTTC | CAWSRQGYEQYF
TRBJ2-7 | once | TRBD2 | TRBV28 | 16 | TGTGCCAGCACCACCCCAGGGACTAGCGGGAGAGGAGGGCAGTACTTC | CASTTPGTSGRGGQYF
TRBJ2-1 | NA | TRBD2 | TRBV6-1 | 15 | TGTGCCAGCAGTGAGGCGAGCGGGGGTTACAATGAGCAGTTCTTC | CASSEASGGYNEQFF
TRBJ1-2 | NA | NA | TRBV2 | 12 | TGTGCCAGTGGCCGGGAACCCTATGGCTACACCTTC | CASGREPYGYTF
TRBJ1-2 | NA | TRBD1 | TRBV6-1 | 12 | TGTGCCAGCAGTCGGACAGGCTATGGCTACACCTTC | CASSRTGYGYTF
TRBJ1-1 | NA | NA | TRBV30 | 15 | TGTGCCTGGAGTTCGGCAGCTCGGATGAACACTGAAGCTTTCTTT | CAWSSAARMNTEAFF
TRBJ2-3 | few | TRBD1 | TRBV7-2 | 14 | TGTGCCAGCAGCTTAGACAGGGGGTTGGATACGCAGTATTTT | CASSLDRGLDTQYF
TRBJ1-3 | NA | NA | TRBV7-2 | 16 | TGTGCCAGCAGCCAAATCACGATATACTCTGGAAACACCATATATTTT | CASSQITIYSGNTIYF
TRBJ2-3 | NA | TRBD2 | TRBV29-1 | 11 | TGCAGCGCCGCCCCGGGGGGTACGCAGTATTTT | CSAAPGGTQYF
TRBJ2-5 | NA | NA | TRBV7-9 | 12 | TGTGCCAGCAGCTTAGTGGGGGAGACCCAGTACTTC | CASSLVGETQYF
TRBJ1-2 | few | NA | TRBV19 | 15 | TGTGCCAGCCAGCCTCGACAGGATTCTAACTATGGCTACACCTTC | CASQPRQDSNYGYTF
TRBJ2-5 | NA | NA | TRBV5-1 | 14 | TGCGCCAGCAGCTTTTCAGCTCCCCAAGAGACCCAGTACTTC | CASSFSAPQETQYF
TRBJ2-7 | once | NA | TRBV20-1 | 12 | TGCAGTGCTAGAGCACAGGACTACGAGCAGTACTTC | CSARAQDYEQYF
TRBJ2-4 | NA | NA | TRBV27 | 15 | TGTGCCAGCAGAGAGACAGGCCTAGCCAAAAACATTCAGTACTTC | CASRETGLAKNIQYF
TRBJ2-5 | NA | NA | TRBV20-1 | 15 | TGCAGTGCCCGACTGGGCCGTGGCATCGGAGAGACCCAGTACTTC | CSARLGRGIGETQYF
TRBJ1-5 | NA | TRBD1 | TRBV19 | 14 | TGTGCCAGTAGAGGCAGGGGGCTTTATCAGCCCCAGCATTTT | CASRGRGLYQPQHF